The present T cell receptor beta chain was sequenced within a study of blood T cell repertoires in COVID-19. Study as a whole: Sources were T cells, B-cell-depleted T cells, or PBMCs; the material itself was cDNA or gDNA.

Method: immunoSEQ multiplex PCR; TCRdb's copy keeps in-frame clones and lacks some. This table holds some 260,000 clones, about 86% found once. Sequencing was carried out using peripheral blood. The receptor was derived from a man older than 75 with acute or convalescent COVID-19.

CDR3 amino acids: CASSIGAEYEQYF. The CDR3 coding sequence is TGTGCCAGTAGTATTGGAGCAGAATACGAGCAGTACTTC. This rearrangement joins TRBV19 to TRBJ2-7; unclear D gene. Germline V gene data show CDR1 as LNHDA and CDR2 as SQIVND (reference sequence). V was clipped by 3 bases and J by 4 bases, with 10 bases between them. The CDR3 sequence is 13 residues long.